These 24 T cell receptor beta chains were all obtained from the same sample, sequenced in a study of cytomegalovirus exposure and HLA in healthy donors. The study ran its PCR with 60 Vbeta and 13 Jbeta primers. The assay was immunoSEQ multiplex PCR, and TCRdb's table has in-frame clones only and misses some. The table has 190,000 or so clones, approximately 78% seen once; the top ten hold under 7.5%. The sample comprised PBMCs. These receptors were obtained from a woman aged 50 to 65 in good health and CMV-seropositive.

The chain uses TRBV2 and TRBJ2-7; 12 positions match TRBD1. The CDR3 contains 15 residues. Unmatched junction bases numbered 2, after V lost 3 bases and J lost 2 bases. Per germline, CDR1 SNHLY and CDR2 FYNNEI. CDR3 coding DNA: TGTGCCAGCAGTGAGGGGACAGGGGGCCCCTACGAGCAGTACTTC. Encoded protein: CASSEGTGGPYEQYF.

The chain carries TRBV7-2 and TRBJ2-3, with TRBD1 matching 8 bases. The CDR3 length is 15 residues. Germline CDR1 reads SGHTA; CDR2 reads FQGNSA. With 5 bases clipped from V and 2 bases from J, the junction kept 6 bases outside the gene matches. The CDR3 DNA sequence: TGTGCCAGCAGCCCCAGGGGGCGGTTCACAGATACGCAGTATTTT. Amino acid sequence: CASSPRGRFTDTQYF.

The V call is TRBV21-1, the J call TRBJ2-7; the table calls TRBD2, which could not be checked here. TRBV21-1 is flagged as a pseudogene. CDR3 length: 11 residues. The CDR3 sequence: CASSKKREQYF. As DNA, the CDR3 is TGTGCCAGCAGCAAAAAGCGCGAGCAGTACTTC.

The CDR3 DNA sequence: TGCGCCAGCAGCCAAGATCTGACAGCCAATGAAAAACTGTTTTTT. Translating gives CASSQDLTANEKLFF. The chain is built from TRBV4-3 and TRBJ1-4; D might be TRBD1 (5 bases). From germline, CDR1 is LGHNA and CDR2 YSLEER. Trimming stripped 0 bases from V and 5 bases from J, with 10 bases between. This CDR3 region has 15 residues.

This chain links TRBV18 with TRBJ2-1; tentative D call: TRBD2 (6 bases). From germline, CDR1 is KGHSH and CDR2 LQKENI. The CDR3 length is 13 residues. Trimming left V 3 bases short and J 6 bases short, with 9 bases between. The DNA for the CDR3 is TGTGCCAGCTCACCGTTAGCGGTCAATGAGCAGTTCTTC. Amino acids: CASSPLAVNEQFF. Supplemented by reference TRBV18 and TRBJ2-1, the full variable domain reads NAGVMQNPRHLVRRRGQEARLRCSPMKGHSHVYWYRQLPEEGLKFMVYLQKENIIDESGMPKERFSAEFPKEGPSILRIQQVVRGDSAAYFCASSPLAVNEQFFGPGTRLTVL.

This clone was counted between two and nine times. The V call is TRBV4-3, the J call TRBJ2-5; tentatively, D is TRBD1 (6 bases). From germline, CDR1 is LGHNA and CDR2 YSLEER. Deletions cut 1 base from V and 5 bases from J, with 11 bases between. The CDR3 runs to 14 residues. DNA of the CDR3: TGCGCCAGCAGCCAAGGCCAGGGGAGCGAGACCCAGTACTTC. Residues: CASSQGQGSETQYF.

The J gene is TRBJ2-1, the V gene TRBV2; 10 bases align to TRBD2. The CDR3 has 16 residues. The V gene's germline CDR1 is SNHLY and CDR2 FYNNEI. Germline trimming cut 4 bases from V and 0 bases from J; bases unmatched to any gene: 3. Written as DNA, the CDR3 is TGTGCCAGCAGTGTAGCTAGCGGGAGCTCCTACAATGAGCAGTTCTTC. It specifies CASSVASGSSYNEQFF. Full variable domain (outside the CDR3, taken from reference TRBV2 and TRBJ2-1): EPEVTQTPSHQVTQMGQEVILRCVPISNHLYFYWYRQILGQKVEFLVSFYNNEISEKSEIFDDQFSVERPDGSNFTLKIRSTKLEDSAMYFCASSVASGSSYNEQFFGPGTRLTVL.

This clone showed up just once. The chain uses TRBV12-5 and TRBJ1-1; 7 bases map to TRBD1. V trimming: 0 bases; J trimming: 5 bases; junction bases outside the gene matches: 15. Germline V gene sequence: CDR1 LGHNT, CDR2 FRNRAP. The CDR3 contains 18 residues. The CDR3 loop reads CASGLVVVGTGEGTEAFF. The CDR3 nucleotides read TGTGCTAGTGGTTTGGTGGTGGTTGGTACAGGGGAAGGGACTGAAGCTTTCTTT.

The chain couples TRBV2 to TRBJ1-3, with D perhaps matching TRBD1 (5 bases). V lost 7 bases and J 0 bases, leaving 16 bases between the germline ends. In germline, CDR1 is SNHLY, CDR2 FYNNEI. This CDR3 comprises 16 residues. This CDR3 is CASKSGPSTSGNTIYF. The CDR3 DNA is TGTGCCAGCAAATCAGGGCCCTCAACCTCTGGAAACACCATATATTTT.

The gene calls are TRBV4-1 and TRBJ2-7; 8 bases are shared with TRBD2. CDR3 length: 15 amino acids. CDR1 MGHRA and CDR2 YSYEKL come from the germline V gene. J lost 3 bases, V lost 1 base, and 5 bases had no gene match. The CDR3 DNA reads TGCGCCAGCAGCCAAGCGGGGGGGTCTCTCTACGAGCAGTACTTC. This gives the protein CASSQAGGSLYEQYF.

This clone was seen only a few times. The chain carries TRBV28 and TRBJ2-7; TRBD1 matches at 7 bases. CDR1 is MDHEN and CDR2 is SYDVKM in the germline V gene. This CDR3 comprises 13 residues. After removal of 8 bases from V and 2 bases from J, the junction contained 6 bases not matched to a gene. CDR3 sequence (DNA): TGTGCCAGCGGCCGGGACAGAACCTACGAGCAGTACTTC. It translates to CASGRDRTYEQYF.

The V call is TRBV7-8, the J call TRBJ1-1, with a tentative D call TRBD1 (6 bases). The CDR3 has 17 residues. V was clipped by 0 bases and J by 1 base, with 15 bases between them. Germline-derived CDR1 and CDR2 are SGHVS and FQNEAQ. CDR3 sequence (DNA): TGTGCCAGCAGCTTAGCCAGGGGCCGTTTTTGGAACACTGAAGCTTTCTTT. This translates into CASSLARGRFWNTEAFF.

This chain joins TRBV5-8 and TRBJ1-4, with D possibly being TRBD1 (6 bases). The length of the CDR3 is 15 residues. CDR1 SGHTS and CDR2 YDEGEE come from the germline V gene. V was pared by 1 base and J by 0 bases, with 7 bases between. The CDR3 region has the DNA TGTGCCAGCAGCTTGTGGACAGCAACTAATGAAAAACTGTTTTTT. Protein product: CASSLWTATNEKLFF. Supplemented by reference TRBV5-8 and TRBJ1-4, the full variable domain reads EAGVTQSPTHLIKTRGQQATLRCSPISGHTSVYWYQQALGLGLQFLLWYDEGEERNRGNFPPRFSGRQFPNYSSELNVNALELEDSALYLCASSLWTATNEKLFFGSGTQLSVL.

This sequence joins TRBV21-1 and TRBJ1-2; TRBD1 was called by the table and not checked on the DNA. TRBV21-1 is described as a pseudogene. The CDR3 totals 20 residues. CDR3 residues: CASSKERDRGNLSRDYGYTF. CDR3 nucleotide sequence: TGTGCCAGCAGCAAAGAGAGAGACAGGGGCAATCTTAGTCGGGACTATGGCTACACCTTC.

V usage is TRBV11-1 and J usage is TRBJ2-1; D might be TRBD1 (6 bases). This CDR3 is 15 amino acids long. The V end lost 5 bases, the J end lost 4 bases, and 15 bases lay between the germline ends. Looked up from germline, CDR1 is SGHAT and CDR2 is FQDESV (reference sequence). The CDR3 DNA reads as TGTGCCAGCAGCACAAGCAGGGGCTTATACAATGAGCAGTTCTTC. Protein product: CASSTSRGLYNEQFF.

About this clone: Germline is not matched at one junction end, which may reflect a read error. The rearrangement links TRBV4-2 to TRBJ2-4, with 14 bases aligning to TRBD2. CDR3 length: 18 amino acids. Germline assignment: CDR1 LGHNA and CDR2 YNFKEQ. CDR3 in amino acids: CASSPGTSGSVAKNSQYF. CDR3 DNA sequence: TGTGCCAGCAGCCCCGGGACTAGCGGGAGTGTAGCCAAAAACAGTCAGTACTTC.

Only one count was recorded for this clone. This chain links TRBV11-2 with TRBJ1-2; a weak D match, TRBD1 (5 bases). With 5 bases removed from V and 0 bases from J, the gap between germline ends came to 13 bases. CDR1 and CDR2 (germline): SGHAT, FQNNGV. The CDR3 is made up of 15 amino acids. Here the CDR3 reads CASSQKGSPNYGYTF. CDR3 in DNA: TGTGCCAGCAGCCAAAAGGGGTCCCCTAACTATGGCTACACCTTC.

The chain couples TRBV7-9 to TRBJ1-1; no clear D. Trimming removed 2 bases from V and 2 bases from J, with 6 bases in between. The CDR3 runs 13 residues. Germline-derived CDR1 and CDR2 are SEHNR and FQNEAQ (reference sequence). The CDR3 loop reads CASSLQENTEAFF. The CDR3, as DNA: TGTGCCAGCAGCTTACAGGAAAACACTGAAGCTTTCTTT.

V usage is TRBV28 and J usage is TRBJ2-7, with D hard to call. CDR3 size: 11 residues. The germline V and J ends were trimmed by 5 bases and 0 bases, with 2 bases remaining between them. Germline V gene sequence: CDR1 MDHEN, CDR2 SYDVKM. Written as DNA, the CDR3 is TGTGCCAGCAGTCACTCCTACGAGCAGTACTTC. Protein sequence: CASSHSYEQYF.

V and J are TRBV19 and TRBJ2-5; 8 bases agree with TRBD2. CDR1 and CDR2 from the germline V gene are LNHDA and SQIVND (reference sequence). The CDR3 spans 13 residues. The J segment lost 4 bases and the V segment lost 8 bases, leaving 6 bases of the junction unmatched. The CDR3 loop reads CASSGRGGETQYF. As DNA, the CDR3 is TGTGCCAGTTCCGGACGGGGGGGAGAGACCCAGTACTTC.

The CDR3 nucleotides are TGTGCCAGCAGCAAGGGACTAGCGGGGGAAGGGGAGACCCAGTACTTC. Protein sequence: CASSKGLAGEGETQYF. This chain links TRBV5-4 with TRBJ2-5; 14 bases line up with TRBD2. V dropped 4 bases and J dropped 5; count of bases not matched to a gene: 7. In germline, CDR1 is SGHNT, CDR2 YYREEE (reference sequence). The CDR3 loop spans 16 amino acids.

This chain uses TRBV4-2 with TRBJ1-1, with TRBD1 identical over 8 bases. The CDR3 loop spans 14 amino acids. The ends lost 4 bases at V and 1 base at J; junction bases unmatched: 2. Germline V gene sequence: CDR1 LGHNA, CDR2 YNFKEQ. The CDR3 nucleotides are TGTGCCAGCAGCCTGACAGGGGCGAACACTGAAGCTTTCTTT. Amino acids: CASSLTGANTEAFF.

The chain uses TRBV19 and TRBJ1-4; D remains unclear. V shed 1 base and J shed 0 bases, with 9 bases lying between them. This CDR3 has 16 residues. Germline-derived CDR1 and CDR2 are LNHDA and SQIVND (reference sequence). This CDR3 is CASSIGVTATNEKLFF. The CDR3 DNA follows: TGTGCCAGTAGTATAGGTGTAACGGCAACTAATGAAAAACTGTTTTTT.

The V and J genes are TRBV7-2 and TRBJ2-7; tentative D call: TRBD1 (6 bases). The CDR3 is 16 residues long. CDR1 is SGHTA and CDR2 is FQGNSA in the germline V gene. Trimming left V 1 base short and J 4 bases short, with 17 bases between. In nucleotides, the CDR3 is TGTGCCAGCAGCTTAGATGGGGGCAGGGGAAGATACGAGCAGTACTTC. Residues: CASSLDGGRGRYEQYF.